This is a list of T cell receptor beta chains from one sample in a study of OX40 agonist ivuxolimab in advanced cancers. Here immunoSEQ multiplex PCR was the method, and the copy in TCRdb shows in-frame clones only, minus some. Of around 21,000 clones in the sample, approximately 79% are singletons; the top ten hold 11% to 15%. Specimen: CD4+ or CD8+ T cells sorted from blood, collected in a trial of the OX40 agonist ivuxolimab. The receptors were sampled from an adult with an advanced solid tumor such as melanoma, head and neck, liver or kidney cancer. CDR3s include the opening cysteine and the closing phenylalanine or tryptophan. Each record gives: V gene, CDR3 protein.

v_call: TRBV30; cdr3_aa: CACETGNTIYF
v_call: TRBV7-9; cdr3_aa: CASSGADGGNEQFF
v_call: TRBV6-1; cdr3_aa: CASSEGQPYGYTF
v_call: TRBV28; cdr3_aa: CASTTSGRGHQPQHF
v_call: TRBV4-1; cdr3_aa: CASSQSVARTDTQYF
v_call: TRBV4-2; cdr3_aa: CASSLGGTRNTGELFF
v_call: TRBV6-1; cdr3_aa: CASSEVEGNTIYF
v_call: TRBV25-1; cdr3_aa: CASSELGQAQETQYF
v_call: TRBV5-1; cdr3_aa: CASSDRDRAYYGYTF
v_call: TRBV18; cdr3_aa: CASSPPGTSSSEQYF
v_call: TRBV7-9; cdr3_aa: CASSSILYLAKNIQYF
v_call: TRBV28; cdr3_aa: CASTPGGSNQPQHF
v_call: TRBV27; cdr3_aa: CASSLSLLLAGYTGELFF
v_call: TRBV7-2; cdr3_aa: CASSADWTSNYGYTF
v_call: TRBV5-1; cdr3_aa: CASSLEFRGLGNTEAFF
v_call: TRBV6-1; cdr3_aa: CASRNGAYNQPQHF
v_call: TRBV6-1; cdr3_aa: CASSERGAGLYGYTF
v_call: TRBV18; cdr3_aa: CASSPPPQGNSPLHF
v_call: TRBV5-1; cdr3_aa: CASSLLAAGTYEQYF
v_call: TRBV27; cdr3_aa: CASSLGGAKEKLFF
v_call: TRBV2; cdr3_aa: CASKVYNEQFF
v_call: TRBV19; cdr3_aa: CASRGITGSLNTGELFF
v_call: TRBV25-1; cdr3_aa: CASSESRTGGNEQFF
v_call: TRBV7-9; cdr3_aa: CASSLKTGEKLFF
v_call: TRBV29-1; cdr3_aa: CSVGGTGDRTNYGYTF
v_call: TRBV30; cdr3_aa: CAWTEHISSQETQYF
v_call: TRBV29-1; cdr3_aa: CSVKAGGAIEAFF
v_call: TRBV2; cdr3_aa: CASSQEGYNQPQHF
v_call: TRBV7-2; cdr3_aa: CASSSGQVGGELFF
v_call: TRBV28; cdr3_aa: CASTFTKGEAFF
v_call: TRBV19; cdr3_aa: CATSGGGGQPQHF